This T cell receptor (beta chain) was captured in a study of shared clonotypes between healthy human individuals. As for the study in general: Each donor contributed plates that comprised three CD4 naive, three CD4 memory, two CD8 naive and one CD8 memory. Whole-study findings and limits: Blood was the only sampled material, and tissue repertoires likely differ.

The CDR3 is 11 amino acids. The V gene's germline CDR1 is SNHLY and CDR2 FYNNEI. Trimming pared 7 bases from V and 6 bases from J, leaving 8 bases between. Comment on this clone: Its antigen is currently unknown.

In the source study's methods: ImmunoSEQ junction-only sequences lacked quality scores, so their filtering differed. Sequencing used immunoSEQ multiplex PCR; TCRdb keeps in-frame clones, though not all of them. V, J and clone size derive from that table, while D and trimming were established from the DNA sequence. Among some 360,000 clones, around 70% were seen once, and the ten largest hold more than 9%. The clonotype was recovered from a man between 25 and 39 years old in good health. This rearrangement joins TRBV2 to TRBJ2-3; D is undetermined. Sequenced sample: memory CD4+ T cells sorted from blood. Subset meaning: CD45RA-negative fraction. This CDR3 is CASKGLDTQYF. The CDR3 region has the DNA TGTGCCAGCAAGGGTTTGGATACGCAGTATTTT.